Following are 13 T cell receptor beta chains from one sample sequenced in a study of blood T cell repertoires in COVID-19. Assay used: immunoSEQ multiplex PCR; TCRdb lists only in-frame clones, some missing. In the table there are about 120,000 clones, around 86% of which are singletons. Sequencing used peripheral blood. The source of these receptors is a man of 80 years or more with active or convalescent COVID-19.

The CDR3 here is CASSEAAGGAGQPQHF. For the CDR3, the DNA is TGTGCCAGCAGTGAAGCGGCGGGGGGCGCGGGTCAGCCCCAGCATTTT. This chain joins TRBV2 and TRBJ1-5, with TRBD1 as a possible D gene (6 bases). V lost 0 bases and J lost 6, with 15 bases in between. Germline V gene lookup returns CDR1 SNHLY and CDR2 FYNNEI. CDR3 length equals 16 residues.

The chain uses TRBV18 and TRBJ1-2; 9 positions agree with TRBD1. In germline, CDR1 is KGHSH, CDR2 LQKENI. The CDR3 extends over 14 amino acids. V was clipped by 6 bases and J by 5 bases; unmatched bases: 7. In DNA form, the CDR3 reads TGTGCCAGCTCGCCTGGACAGGGGTGGTATGGCTACACCTTC. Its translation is CASSPGQGWYGYTF.

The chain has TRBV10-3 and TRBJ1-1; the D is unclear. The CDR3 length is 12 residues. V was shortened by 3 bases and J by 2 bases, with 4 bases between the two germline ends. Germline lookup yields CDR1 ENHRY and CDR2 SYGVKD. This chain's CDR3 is CAISDVNTEAFF. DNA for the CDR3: TGTGCCATCAGTGACGTAAACACTGAAGCTTTCTTT.

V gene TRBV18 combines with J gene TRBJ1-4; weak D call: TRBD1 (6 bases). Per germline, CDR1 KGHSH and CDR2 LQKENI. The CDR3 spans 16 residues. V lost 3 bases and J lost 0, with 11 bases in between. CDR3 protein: CASSPTGPATNEKLFF. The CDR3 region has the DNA TGTGCCAGCTCACCCACAGGGCCTGCAACTAATGAAAAACTGTTTTTT.

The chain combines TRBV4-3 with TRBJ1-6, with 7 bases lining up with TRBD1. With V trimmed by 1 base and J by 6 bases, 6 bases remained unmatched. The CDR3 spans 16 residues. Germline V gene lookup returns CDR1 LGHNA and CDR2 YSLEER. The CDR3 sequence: CASSQARDSGNSPLHF. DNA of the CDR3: TGCGCCAGCAGCCAAGCCCGGGACAGCGGTAATTCACCCCTCCACTTT.

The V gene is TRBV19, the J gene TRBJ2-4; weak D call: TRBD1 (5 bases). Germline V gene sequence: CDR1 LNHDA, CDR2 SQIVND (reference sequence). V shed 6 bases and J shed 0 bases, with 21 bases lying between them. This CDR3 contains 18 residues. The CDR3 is CASRPKDIFALAKNIQYF. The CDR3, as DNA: TGTGCCAGTAGACCGAAGGACATCTTCGCGTTAGCCAAAAACATTCAGTACTTC. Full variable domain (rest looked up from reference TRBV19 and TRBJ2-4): DGGITQSPKYLFRKEGQNVTLSCEQNLNHDAMYWYRQDPGQGLRLIYYSQIVNDFQKGDIAEGYSVSREKKESFPLTVTSAQKNPTAFYLCASRPKDIFALAKNIQYFGAGTRLSVL.

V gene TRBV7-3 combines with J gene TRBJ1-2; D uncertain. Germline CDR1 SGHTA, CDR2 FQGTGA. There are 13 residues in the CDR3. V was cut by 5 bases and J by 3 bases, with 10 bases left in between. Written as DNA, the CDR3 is TGTGCCAGCAGCCTATCCCCTGACTATGGCTACACCTTC. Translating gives CASSLSPDYGYTF.

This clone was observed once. CDR3 in DNA: TGTGCCAGCAGCCCGCCGTCAGGGATACGTTCCGGCGAGCAGTACTTC. Translation: CASSPPSGIRSGEQYF. The rearrangement joins TRBV3-1 (or the pseudogene TRBV3-2) to TRBJ2-7; possibly TRBD1 for D (5 bases). The CDR3 runs to 16 residues. With 4 bases removed from V and 6 bases from J, the gap between germline ends came to 22 bases. The germline CDR1 and CDR2 sequences are LGHDT and YNNKEL (reference sequence).

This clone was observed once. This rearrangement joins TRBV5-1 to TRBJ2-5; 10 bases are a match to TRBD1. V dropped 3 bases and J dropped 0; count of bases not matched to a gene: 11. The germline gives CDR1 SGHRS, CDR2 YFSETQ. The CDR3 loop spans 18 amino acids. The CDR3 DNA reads TGCGCCAGCAGCTCTAGACGACAGGACAGGGGGTACCAAGAGACCCAGTACTTC. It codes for CASSSRRQDRGYQETQYF.

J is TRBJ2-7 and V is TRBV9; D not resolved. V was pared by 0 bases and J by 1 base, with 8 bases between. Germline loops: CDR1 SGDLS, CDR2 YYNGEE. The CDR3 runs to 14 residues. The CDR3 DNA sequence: TGTGCCAGCAGCGTAGATTCGTTTTCCTACGAGCAGTACTTC. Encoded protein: CASSVDSFSYEQYF.

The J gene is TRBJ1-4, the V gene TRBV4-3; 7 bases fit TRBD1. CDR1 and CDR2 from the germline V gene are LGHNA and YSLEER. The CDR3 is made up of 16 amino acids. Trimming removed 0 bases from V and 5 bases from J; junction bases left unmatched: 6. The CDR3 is CASSQETGQINEKLFF. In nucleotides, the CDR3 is TGCGCCAGCAGCCAAGAAACGGGACAGATCAATGAAAAACTGTTTTTT.

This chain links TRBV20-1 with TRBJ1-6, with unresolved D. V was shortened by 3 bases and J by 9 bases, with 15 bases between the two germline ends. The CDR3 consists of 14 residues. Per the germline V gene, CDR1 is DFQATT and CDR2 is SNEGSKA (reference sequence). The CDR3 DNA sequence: TGCAGTGCTAGTTCGGCCTACTCGGGTTCACCCCTCCACTTT. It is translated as CSASSAYSGSPLHF.

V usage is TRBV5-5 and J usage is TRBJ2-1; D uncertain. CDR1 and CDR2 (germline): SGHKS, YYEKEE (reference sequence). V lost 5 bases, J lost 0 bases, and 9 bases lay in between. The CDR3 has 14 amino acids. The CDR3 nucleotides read TGTGCCAGCAGTTCCATGAGCTCCTACAATGAGCAGTTCTTC. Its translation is CASSSMSSYNEQFF.